The 5 T cell receptor beta chains below all came from one sample that was sequenced in a study of response to subunit inactivated influenza vaccine. TCRdb called the RT-PCR reads again in MiXCR, with one record for every CDR3 protein. The data show about 830,000 distinct CDR3 sequences, with about 18% seen just once and 9.5% to 13% held by the top ten. The sample here was PBMCs from blood, taken 5 days after vaccination. Receptors originate from a man aged 50 or older who received an inactivated influenza vaccine.

The chain joins TRBV12-3 or TRBV12-4 to TRBJ1-5, with TRBD1 matching 9 bases. CDR3 length: 13 residues. Trimming cost V 6 bases and J 6 bases; bases outside gene matches: 3. CDR3 loop: CASRGQGSQPQHF. DNA of the CDR3: TGTGCCAGCAGAGGACAGGGGTCTCAGCCCCAGCATTTT.

In its sample, this clonotype was seen a few times. The chain employs TRBV20-1 and TRBJ2-3; TRBD2 matches at 7 bases. The length of the CDR3 is 13 residues. Germline CDR1 DFQATT, CDR2 SNEGSKA (reference sequence). V shed 3 bases, J shed 0 bases, and the junction held 0 bases outside the gene matches. The CDR3 bases are TGCAGTGCTAGGCGGGGGAGCACAGATACGCAGTATTTT. Amino acids: CSARRGSTDTQYF.

The rearrangement uses TRBV27 and TRBJ2-1, with a weak D call TRBD1 (5 bases). The CDR3 contains 14 residues. Per germline, CDR1 MNHEY and CDR2 SMNVEV (reference sequence). Between the trimmed V and J ends, which lost 7 bases and 0 bases, there was a span of 10 bases. For the CDR3, the DNA is TGTGCCAGCATCCCGGACAACTCCTACAATGAGCAGTTCTTC. It codes for CASIPDNSYNEQFF.

Ten or more counts support this clonotype. The V and J genes are TRBV20-1 and TRBJ2-5; 9 nucleotides align to TRBD1. The length of the CDR3 is 15 residues. Germline lookup yields CDR1 DFQATT and CDR2 SNEGSKA (reference sequence). The junction had 6 bases not matched to a gene; V was cut back by 3 bases and J by 1 base. The CDR3 reads CSASRTGDFQETQYF. The CDR3, as DNA: TGCAGTGCTAGTAGGACAGGGGACTTCCAAGAGACCCAGTACTTC.

This clonotype was seen a handful of times. This rearrangement joins TRBV4-2 to TRBJ2-7, with 10 bases that match TRBD1. In germline, CDR1 is LGHNA, CDR2 YNFKEQ. The ends lost 4 bases at V and 4 bases at J; junction bases unmatched: 7. The CDR3 totals 15 residues. The CDR3 nucleotides read TGTGCCAGCAGCCGATCCGGGACAGGGGCGTACGAGCAGTACTTC. It codes for CASSRSGTGAYEQYF.